This entry lists 20 T cell receptor beta chains sequenced from one sample in a study of cytomegalovirus exposure and HLA in healthy donors. This table comes from immunoSEQ multiplex PCR, and its TCRdb copy is limited to in-frame clones, with some not included. The sample has around 180,000 clones; about 82% are singletons. Sequencing was carried out using PBMCs. The source of these receptors is a woman between 18 and 29 years old in good health and CMV-seronegative.

CDR3 sequence reads: CASSDGLAGETYYEQYF. The CDR3 DNA sequence: TGCGCCAGCAGTGATGGACTAGCGGGAGAGACCTACTACGAGCAGTACTTC. J is TRBJ2-7 and V is TRBV10-1; 13 bases align to TRBD2. Trimming cost V 3 bases and J 3 bases; bases outside gene matches: 8. Germline V gene lookup returns CDR1 WNHNN and CDR2 SYGVQD (reference sequence). CDR3 length equals 17 residues.

The chain carries TRBV6-4 and TRBJ2-3; weak D call: TRBD1 (5 bases). The CDR3 has 14 amino acids. Between the trimmed V and J ends, which lost 3 bases and 5 bases, there was a span of 12 bases. Per the germline V gene, CDR1 is MRHNA and CDR2 is SNTAGT. The CDR3 nucleotides are TGTGCCAGCAGTGAACAGGCCAGGGTAGATACGCAGTATTTT. Encoded protein: CASSEQARVDTQYF.

Here the CDR3 reads CASSQVADRGWDYGYTF. In DNA form, the CDR3 reads TGTGCCAGCAGTCAGGTTGCTGACAGGGGATGGGACTATGGCTACACCTTC. The chain links TRBV4-2 to TRBJ1-2; TRBD1 matches 8 bases. V shed 6 bases and J 3 bases; nucleotides not matched to a gene: 15. This CDR3 has 17 residues. Germline lookup yields CDR1 LGHNA and CDR2 YNFKEQ.

V gene TRBV15 combines with J gene TRBJ1-5; 7 bases are shared with TRBD1. Germline lookup yields CDR1 LNHNV and CDR2 YYDKDF (reference sequence). The junction had 12 bases not matched to a gene; V was cut back by 4 bases and J by 3 bases. The CDR3 runs to 17 residues. The CDR3 loop reads CATSTVGQSSYNQPQHF. For the CDR3, the DNA is TGTGCCACCAGCACAGTGGGACAGAGTAGTTACAATCAGCCCCAGCATTTT. The full variable domain, in which reference TRBV15 and TRBJ1-5 provide the parts outside the CDR3, is DAMVIQNPRYQVTQFGKPVTLSCSQTLNHNVMYWYQQKSSQAPKLLFHYYDKDFNNEADTPDNFQSRRPNTSFCFLDIRSPGLGDTAMYLCATSTVGQSSYNQPQHFGDGTRLSIL.

This rearrangement joins TRBV5-6 to TRBJ2-7, with 7 bases identical to TRBD2. The ends lost 4 bases at V and 6 bases at J; junction bases unmatched: 7. The V gene's germline CDR1 is SGHDT and CDR2 YYEEEE. This CDR3 is 13 amino acids long. CDR3 amino acids: CASSGRGGPEQYF. CDR3 coding DNA: TGTGCCAGCAGCGGGAGGGGCGGACCCGAGCAGTACTTC.

The chain joins TRBV10-3 to TRBJ1-5; a weak D match, TRBD1 (5 bases). The CDR3 is 16 amino acids. Trimming took off 4 bases at V and 2 bases at J, with 15 bases between the two ends. CDR1 ENHRY and CDR2 SYGVKD come from the germline V gene. CDR3 nucleotides: TGTGCCATCAGTGGAGGCGGGGCCGGGGGCAATCAGCCCCAGCATTTT. This encodes CAISGGGAGGNQPQHF.

Of note for this clone: The same CDR3 also results from other DNA sequences found in this sample. V is TRBV27 and J is TRBJ1-5, with D unresolved. The CDR3 is made up of 14 amino acids. With 0 bases removed from V and 4 bases from J, the gap between germline ends came to 7 bases. CDR1 and CDR2 (germline): MNHEY, SMNVEV (reference sequence). CDR3 in DNA: TGTGCCAGCAGTTTATCGGGAGGGAATCAGCCCCAGCATTTT. This sequence encodes CASSLSGGNQPQHF.

This clone was observed a single time. The chain couples TRBV2 to TRBJ1-5; D possibly corresponds to TRBD1 (5 bases). The CDR3 sequence is 18 residues long. CDR1 and CDR2 (germline): SNHLY, FYNNEI. V was trimmed by 6 bases and J by 0 bases, leaving 21 bases between them. The DNA for the CDR3 is TGTGCCAGCAGAGAAACCCCCGCCGGGGGGATTAGCAATCAGCCCCAGCATTTT. Translation: CASRETPAGGISNQPQHF. Looking up the rest from reference TRBV2 and TRBJ1-5 gives the full variable domain: EPEVTQTPSHQVTQMGQEVILRCVPISNHLYFYWYRQILGQKVEFLVSFYNNEISEKSEIFDDQFSVERPDGSNFTLKIRSTKLEDSAMYFCASRETPAGGISNQPQHFGDGTRLSIL.

The V gene is TRBV5-1, the J gene TRBJ2-3; TRBD1 might be the D (6 bases). Germline V gene sequence: CDR1 SGHRS, CDR2 YFSETQ. Between the trimmed V and J ends, which lost 5 bases and 6 bases, there was a span of 22 bases. This CDR3 contains 16 residues. CDR3 nucleotides: TGCGCCAGCAGACCAACTGGCAGGGGCCTGAGGGATACGCAGTATTTT. It translates to CASRPTGRGLRDTQYF.

J is TRBJ1-1 and V is TRBV30, with a possible D match to TRBD1 (5 bases). Germline V lookup: CDR1 GTSNPN, CDR2 SVGIG (reference sequence). The V gene lost 0 bases and the J gene lost 2 bases, with 13 bases spanning the gap. The CDR3 is made up of 15 amino acids. CDR3 residues: CAWSVGGTLNTEAFF. CDR3 nucleotide sequence: TGTGCCTGGAGTGTTGGGGGGACTTTAAACACTGAAGCTTTCTTT. Variable domain in full (rest from reference TRBV30 and TRBJ1-1): SQTIHQWPATLVQPVGSPLSLECTVEGTSNPNLYWYRQAAGRGLQLLFYSVGIGQISSEVPQNLSASRPQDRQFILSSKKLLLSDSGFYLCAWSVGGTLNTEAFFGQGTRLTVV.

J is TRBJ2-1 and V is TRBV15, with 14 bases identical to TRBD2. CDR3 length equals 17 residues. Germline V gene lookup returns CDR1 LNHNV and CDR2 YYDKDF (reference sequence). V lost 0 bases, J lost 8 bases, and 6 bases stayed unmatched. The CDR3 DNA follows: TGTGCCACCAGCAGAGATCCGACTAGCGGGGGGGTCTATGAGCAGTTCTTC. Encoded protein: CATSRDPTSGGVYEQFF.

This clone is a singleton in its sample. As DNA, the CDR3 is TGTGCCAGTAGTATATCGGCAGGGGCTAGGACCGGGGAGCTGTTTTTT. This gives the protein CASSISAGARTGELFF. V is TRBV19 and J is TRBJ2-2, with a tentative D call TRBD1 (6 bases). The CDR3 sequence is 16 residues long. The germline V and J ends were trimmed by 2 bases and 5 bases, with 15 bases remaining between them. CDR1 and CDR2 (germline): LNHDA, SQIVND (reference sequence).

A remark on this clone: A junction boundary mismatches the germline segment, possibly from a read error. The gene calls are TRBV6-1 and TRBJ2-7, with 7 bases fitting TRBD1. CDR3 length equals 13 residues. Germline V gene data show CDR1 as MNHNS and CDR2 as SASEGT. In nucleotides, the CDR3 is TGTGCCAGCAGTGAGCTAAGGGGGAACAGGGGTCACTTC. Its protein product is CASSELRGNRGHF.

The chain links TRBV2 to TRBJ1-1; TRBD1 agrees at 11 bases. Germline values: CDR1 SNHLY, CDR2 FYNNEI. This CDR3 region has 16 residues. V was pared by 6 bases and J by 7 bases, with 13 bases of the junction left unmatched. For the CDR3, the DNA is TGTGCCAGCAGCCCCATTGGGACAGGGGGAATAAGTGAAGCTTTCTTT. It specifies CASSPIGTGGISEAFF.

The rearrangement joins TRBV6-1 to TRBJ1-1; D unclear. The CDR3 runs to 14 residues. Trimming removed 5 bases at V and 4 bases at J, with 14 bases between. Germline V gene data show CDR1 as MNHNS and CDR2 as SASEGT. The DNA of the CDR3 is TGTGCCAGCAGTCTTACGGATGGGCGCACTGAAGCTTTCTTT. Translating gives CASSLTDGRTEAFF.

This clone was counted a single time. The chain links TRBV7-8 to TRBJ2-3; the match to TRBD2 covers 7 bases. The CDR3 has 15 residues. The germline CDR1 and CDR2 sequences are SGHVS and FQNEAQ. With V trimmed by 5 bases and J by 4 bases, 9 bases remained unmatched. The CDR3 reads CASSTKGRDADTQYF. The CDR3 nucleotides read TGTGCCAGCAGCACAAAGGGGAGGGACGCAGATACGCAGTATTTT.

The chain carries TRBV10-1 and TRBJ2-5, with D maybe TRBD1 (6 bases). Germline V gene data show CDR1 as WNHNN and CDR2 as SYGVQD (reference sequence). There are 13 residues in the CDR3. Trimming removed 6 bases from V and 4 bases from J, with 12 bases in between. This chain's CDR3 is CASRGAGLETQYF. The CDR3 DNA reads as TGCGCCAGCAGGGGGGCAGGGTTAGAGACCCAGTACTTC.

The rearrangement uses TRBV10-1 and TRBJ2-2; 9 bases are a match to TRBD1. The CDR3 spans 14 residues. CDR1 and CDR2 (germline): WNHNN, SYGVQD (reference sequence). The junction had 4 bases not matched to a gene; V was cut back by 2 bases and J by 9 bases. In DNA, the CDR3 is TGCGCCAGCAGTGAGGATACAGGGGGCCGGGAGCTGTTTTTT. It yields the protein CASSEDTGGRELFF.

The chain is built from TRBV7-9 and TRBJ2-5; TRBD2 agrees at 8 bases. After removal of 3 bases from V and 5 bases from J, the junction contained 8 bases not matched to a gene. Looked up from germline, CDR1 is SEHNR and CDR2 is FQNEAQ (reference sequence). CDR3 length equals 15 residues. CDR3 sequence (DNA): TGTGCCAGCAGCTTTAAGCGGGAGAGGGGTGAGACCCAGTACTTC. Its protein is CASSFKRERGETQYF. Full variable domain (rest looked up from reference TRBV7-9 and TRBJ2-5): DTGVSQNPRHKITKRGQNVTFRCDPISEHNRLYWYRQTLGQGPEFLTYFQNEAQLEKSRLLSDRFSAERPKGSFSTLEIQRTEQGDSAMYLCASSFKRERGETQYFGPGTRLLVL.

CDR3: CASSPISGGDEQYF. As DNA, the CDR3 is TGTGCCAGCTCACCAATTTCAGGGGGCGACGAGCAGTACTTC. The rearrangement links TRBV18 to TRBJ2-7; 8 bases are a match to TRBD1. The CDR3 spans 14 residues. The junction had 5 bases not matched to a gene; V was cut back by 2 bases and J by 5 bases. Germline lookup yields CDR1 KGHSH and CDR2 LQKENI. Combining the CDR3 with reference TRBV18 and TRBJ2-7 gives the whole variable domain NAGVMQNPRHLVRRRGQEARLRCSPMKGHSHVYWYRQLPEEGLKFMVYLQKENIIDESGMPKERFSAEFPKEGPSILRIQQVVRGDSAAYFCASSPISGGDEQYFGPGTRLTVT.